Listed here is a single T cell receptor (beta chain). This sample is part of a study of blood T cell repertoires in COVID-19. In germline, CDR1 is ENHRY, CDR2 SYGVKD. This CDR3 contains 15 residues. Trimming removed 6 bases at V and 0 bases at J, with 11 bases between. Some clones are missing from TCRdb's copy, which holds only in-frame ones; the method was immunoSEQ multiplex PCR. The table includes some 230,000 clones, around 80% detected once. The chain uses TRBV10-3 and TRBJ1-4; D is perhaps TRBD1 (5 bases). The TCR was taken from a woman in her sixties or seventies who had recovered from COVID-19. Sample: peripheral blood. CDR3 sequence (DNA): TGTGCCATCAGCTCCGGGGGGGCAACTAATGAAAAACTGTTTTTT. Its protein product is CAISSGGATNEKLFF.